This paragraph covers one T cell receptor beta chain sequence. As yet, its antigen is unknown. Between the trimmed V and J ends, which lost 9 bases and 0 bases, there was a span of 12 bases. The length of the CDR3 is 14 residues. Germline V gives CDR1 MDHEN, CDR2 SYDVKM. The sample belongs to a study of T cell repertoires and HLA-DP antigens. About the research overall: In vitro CD4+ alloreactivity was against HeLa-presented HLA-DP.

Using immunoSEQ multiplex PCR, the repertoire was profiled, and TCRdb retains in-frame clones only, with some absent. The sample yields about 73,000 clones, roughly 75% seen once. Sequencing was performed on CD4+ T cells from PBMCs. V and J are TRBV28 and TRBJ1-5; D perhaps matches TRBD1 (5 bases). The source of this sequence is a man in his fifties or sixties in good health and CMV-seronegative. Here the CDR3 reads CASRGRVSNQPQHF. The CDR3 region has the DNA TGTGCCAGTAGAGGCAGGGTTAGCAATCAGCCCCAGCATTTT.